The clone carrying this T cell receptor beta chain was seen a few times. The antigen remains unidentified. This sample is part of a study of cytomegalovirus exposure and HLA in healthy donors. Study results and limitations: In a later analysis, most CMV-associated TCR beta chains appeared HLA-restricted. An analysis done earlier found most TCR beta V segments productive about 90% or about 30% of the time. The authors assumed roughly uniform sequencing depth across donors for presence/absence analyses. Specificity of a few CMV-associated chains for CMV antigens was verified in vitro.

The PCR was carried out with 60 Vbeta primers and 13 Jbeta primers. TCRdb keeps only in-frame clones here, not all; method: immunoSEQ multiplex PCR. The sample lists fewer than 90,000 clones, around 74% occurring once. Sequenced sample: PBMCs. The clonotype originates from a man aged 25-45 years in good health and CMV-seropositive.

CDR3 residues: CASSSGQVKNIQYF. The CDR3 nucleotides read TGCGCCAGCAGCTCTGGACAGGTCAAAAACATTCAGTACTTC. V and J are TRBV5-1 and TRBJ2-4; 7 bases fit TRBD1. Germline assignment: CDR1 SGHRS and CDR2 YFSETQ. The junction had 3 bases not matched to a gene; V was cut back by 3 bases and J by 3 bases. The CDR3 sequence is 14 residues long.